The 22 T cell receptor beta chains below come from one sample, sequenced in a study of blood T cell repertoires in COVID-19. The repertoire was sequenced with immunoSEQ multiplex PCR; TCRdb's copy has only in-frame clones and lacks some. The data show 200,000 to 300,000 clones, with 75% to 90% seen just once and 3% to 4% held by the top ten. Sequenced material: peripheral blood. The receptors were gathered from a woman aged 40 to 50 with acute or convalescent COVID-19.

Comment on this clone: This same CDR3 is encoded by further DNA sequences in the sample. The chain couples TRBV12-3 or TRBV12-4 to TRBJ1-2; TRBD1 matches 8 bases. The CDR3 is made up of 13 amino acids. V gave up 6 bases and J gave up 4 bases; unmatched junction bases: 4. CDR3: CASSPGTGYGYTF. DNA for the CDR3: TGTGCCAGCAGCCCCGGGACAGGCTATGGCTACACCTTC.

J is TRBJ2-5 and V is TRBV19; 12 bases align to TRBD1. This CDR3 is 16 amino acids long. V lost 4 bases and J lost 4; bases outside the gene matches: 7. CDR1 LNHDA and CDR2 SQIVND come from the germline V gene (reference sequence). DNA of the CDR3: TGTGCCAGTAGTACGGGGACAGGGGGCGAGGGAGAGACCCAGTACTTC. As protein: CASSTGTGGEGETQYF.

CDR3 residues: CALGGAGETQYF. The DNA for the CDR3 is TGTGCCCTAGGGGGGGCGGGCGAGACCCAGTACTTC. The V and J genes are TRBV6-5 and TRBJ2-5; TRBD2 might be the D (7 bases). Trimming removed 11 bases at V and 5 bases at J, with 15 bases between. The CDR3 is 12 residues long. Germline CDR1 MNHEY, CDR2 SVGAGI.

This clone was found a few times. V usage is TRBV20-1 and J usage is TRBJ1-1; D remains ambiguous. This CDR3 spans 11 amino acids. The V and J ends lost 4 bases and 1 base respectively, with 4 bases between them. The germline V gene has CDR1 DFQATT and CDR2 SNEGSKA (reference sequence). CDR3 protein: CSANGNTEAFF. The CDR3 DNA sequence: TGCAGTGCTAACGGGAACACTGAAGCTTTCTTT.

The chain combines TRBV5-6 with TRBJ1-5, with TRBD1 identical over 9 bases. CDR3 length equals 16 residues. V shed 3 bases and J 2 bases; nucleotides not matched to a gene: 6. The germline V gene has CDR1 SGHDT and CDR2 YYEEEE. CDR3 coding DNA: TGTGCCAGCAGCTCAGGGACAGGGTTGGGCAATCAGCCCCAGCATTTT. As protein: CASSSGTGLGNQPQHF.

This rearrangement joins TRBV24-1 to TRBJ1-2; 9 positions agree with TRBD1. Germline CDR1 reads KGHDR; CDR2 reads SFDVKD. The CDR3 consists of 15 residues. After removal of 4 bases from V and 4 bases from J, the junction contained 6 bases not matched to a gene. The CDR3 spells CATSEKDRGTYGYTF. Here the CDR3 DNA reads TGTGCCACCAGTGAAAAAGACAGGGGGACCTATGGCTACACCTTC.

The J gene is TRBJ2-3, the V gene TRBV29-1; 10 bases match TRBD1. CDR3 size: 14 residues. CDR1 and CDR2 (germline): SQVTM, ANQGSEA. J was trimmed by 3 bases and V by 6 bases; bases with no gene match: 6. CDR3 sequence reads: CSVTPGQGTDTQYF. CDR3 coding DNA: TGCAGCGTCACTCCGGGACAGGGGACAGATACGCAGTATTTT.

This chain connects TRBV12-3 or TRBV12-4 to TRBJ1-2, with 9 bases matching TRBD1. The length of the CDR3 is 13 residues. J lost 2 bases, V lost 10 bases, and 5 bases had no gene match. The DNA for the CDR3 is TGTGCCATCAGGGACAGGGCCAACTATGGCTACACCTTC. Protein product: CAIRDRANYGYTF.

This rearrangement joins TRBV6-6 to TRBJ1-3, with D perhaps TRBD1 (5 bases). CDR3 length equals 14 residues. Trimming took off 2 bases at V and 3 bases at J, with 8 bases between the two ends. Germline V gives CDR1 MNHNY, CDR2 SVGAGI (reference sequence). The CDR3 loop is CASSYGDFGNTIYF. As DNA, the CDR3 is TGTGCCAGCAGTTACGGGGACTTTGGAAACACCATATATTTT.

Only one count was recorded for this clone. The chain employs TRBV10-3 and TRBJ2-3, with 9 bases identical to TRBD2. The V segment lost 2 bases and the J segment 6 bases; nucleotides outside the gene matches: 9. The germline gives CDR1 ENHRY, CDR2 SYGVKD. The CDR3 spans 16 residues. DNA of the CDR3: TGTGCCATCAGTGAGCCGGGCGGGGGGGCGCGTGATACGCAGTATTTT. Encoded protein: CAISEPGGGARDTQYF.

V gene TRBV7-2 combines with J gene TRBJ2-1; D ambiguous. V lost 2 bases to trimming and J lost 7 bases, with 9 bases between them. CDR1 is SGHTA, CDR2 FQGNSA, per germline. This CDR3 is built from 13 residues. The CDR3, as DNA: TGTGCCAGCAGCTTACTGAGGTCAAATGAGCAGTTCTTC. Translating gives CASSLLRSNEQFF.

This CDR3 is CASSVATGSYNEQFF. CDR3 in DNA: TGTGCCAGCAGCGTAGCCACAGGCTCCTACAATGAGCAGTTCTTC. This chain connects TRBV9 to TRBJ2-1; possibly TRBD1 for D (5 bases). Deletions cut 0 bases from V and 0 bases from J, with 7 bases between. This CDR3 has 15 amino acids. Looked up from germline, CDR1 is SGDLS and CDR2 is YYNGEE.

V and J are TRBV7-2 and TRBJ2-1; TRBD2 aligns across 11 bases. CDR1 and CDR2 from the germline V gene are SGHTA and FQGNSA. CDR3 size: 16 residues. The trim removed 1 base at V and 6 bases at J, leaving 5 bases unmatched. The CDR3, as DNA: TGTGCCAGCAGCTTAGTAGCGGGGGGGCACTCCAATGAGCAGTTCTTC. It codes for CASSLVAGGHSNEQFF.

The chain is built from TRBV3-1 (or the pseudogene TRBV3-2) and TRBJ1-2, with 10 bases lining up with TRBD1. Germline V gene data show CDR1 as LGHDT and CDR2 as YNNKEL (reference sequence). CDR3 length equals 14 residues. J gave up 6 bases and V 2 bases, and 3 bases lay outside the gene matches. This CDR3 is CASSQFGTGDGYTF. In DNA form, the CDR3 reads TGTGCCAGCAGCCAATTCGGGACAGGGGATGGCTACACCTTC.

The CDR3 loop is CAISDTRPTDGPEKLFF. CDR3 in DNA: TGTGCCATCAGCGACACAAGACCGACAGACGGGCCTGAAAAACTGTTTTTT. V is TRBV10-3 and J is TRBJ1-4; D perhaps matches TRBD1 (5 bases). Germline V gene lookup returns CDR1 ENHRY and CDR2 SYGVKD. This CDR3 region has 17 residues. Trimming left V 6 bases short and J 7 bases short, with 24 bases between.

The chain combines TRBV3-1 (or the pseudogene TRBV3-2) with TRBJ1-1; D not resolved. Germline V CDR1 and CDR2: LGHDT, YNNKEL (reference sequence). Trimming took 0 bases from V and 2 from J, leaving 7 bases between them. The CDR3 length is 14 residues. In DNA, the CDR3 is TGTGCCAGCAGCCAAGAACAAAGAAACACTGAAGCTTTCTTT. As protein: CASSQEQRNTEAFF.

V usage is TRBV21-1 and J usage is TRBJ1-2; the table calls TRBD1, which could not be checked here. TRBV21-1 has pseudogene status. The CDR3 is 18 residues long. CDR3 DNA sequence: TGTGCCAGCAGCAAAGGAGTGACAGGGGGATTTTGGGACTATGGCTACACCTTC. Protein product: CASSKGVTGGFWDYGYTF.

The chain joins TRBV6-5 to TRBJ2-3, with D possibly being TRBD2 (7 bases). Trimming pared 0 bases from V and 5 bases from J, leaving 15 bases between. The germline V gene encodes CDR1 MNHEY and CDR2 SVGAGI. The CDR3 is made up of 16 amino acids. The CDR3 protein is CASSYSKRGARDTQYF. The DNA for the CDR3 is TGTGCCAGCAGTTACTCGAAACGGGGGGCGAGAGATACGCAGTATTTT.

This chain joins TRBV2 and TRBJ2-2; maybe TRBD1 (5 bases). CDR3 size: 15 residues. V lost 3 bases and J lost 0, with 8 bases in between. Germline CDR1 reads SNHLY; CDR2 reads FYNNEI. As DNA, the CDR3 is TGTGCCAGCAGTGAGCAGGGATCGAACACCGGGGAGCTGTTTTTT. Its protein product is CASSEQGSNTGELFF.

This rearrangement joins TRBV2 to TRBJ2-7, with 7 positions matching TRBD2. The V gene end was trimmed by 6 bases and the J gene end by 4 bases; junction bases not matched to a gene: 9. The CDR3 is 14 amino acids. Germline-derived CDR1 and CDR2 are SNHLY and FYNNEI. Here the CDR3 DNA reads TGTGCCAGCAGACCGGGACTACTAGTTTACGAGCAGTACGTC. Protein sequence: CASRPGLLVYEQYV.

V is TRBV9 and J is TRBJ2-3; D is possibly TRBD1 (5 bases). Germline lookup yields CDR1 SGDLS and CDR2 YYNGEE. V was trimmed by 2 bases and J by 1 base, leaving 8 bases between them. This CDR3 spans 14 amino acids. CDR3 coding DNA: TGTGCCAGCAGCGTCGACAGCCGCACAGATACGCAGTATTTT. As protein: CASSVDSRTDTQYF.

This clone occurred once. The chain is built from TRBV9 and TRBJ1-1; D gene unclear. Germline CDR1 SGDLS, CDR2 YYNGEE. This CDR3 spans 14 amino acids. The V end lost 0 bases, the J end lost 2 bases, and 8 bases lay between the germline ends. CDR3 residues: CASSVVFGNTEAFF. As DNA, the CDR3 is TGTGCCAGCAGCGTAGTATTCGGTAACACTGAAGCTTTCTTT.